These 10 T cell receptor beta chains share one sample of origin, sequenced in a study of blood T cell repertoires in COVID-19. Libraries were prepared by immunoSEQ multiplex PCR; TCRdb keeps only in-frame clonotypes and omits some of them. The sample yields approximately 260,000 clones, roughly 88% seen once. Sequencing used peripheral blood. All receptors come from a woman in her 70s with COVID-19, enrolled during active disease.

The V gene is TRBV19, the J gene TRBJ1-4; D is possibly TRBD1 (6 bases). CDR1 and CDR2 (germline): LNHDA, SQIVND (reference sequence). Trimming stripped 8 bases from V and 0 bases from J, with 16 bases between. The length of the CDR3 is 16 residues. The CDR3 reads CASRNPGTTTNEKLFF. The CDR3 DNA reads TGTGCCAGTCGCAATCCCGGGACAACAACTAATGAAAAACTGTTTTTT.

The chain employs TRBV5-1 and TRBJ2-7; TRBD2 matches 7 bases. Germline loops: CDR1 SGHRS, CDR2 YFSETQ. V shed 1 base and J 2 bases; nucleotides not matched to a gene: 9. The CDR3 loop spans 16 amino acids. CDR3 coding DNA: TGCGCCAGCAGCTTGAGCTCTAGCGGAGGCCCCTACGAGCAGTACTTC. Its protein product is CASSLSSSGGPYEQYF.

V gene TRBV9 combines with J gene TRBJ2-1, with TRBD2 matching over 11 bases. CDR1 SGDLS and CDR2 YYNGEE come from the germline V gene. The CDR3 runs 15 residues. The V and J ends lost 4 bases and 6 bases, in that order; junction bases with no gene match: 6. The CDR3 bases are TGTGCCAGCAGCTTCGGACTAGCGGGCCCCAATGAGCAGTTCTTC. Its protein is CASSFGLAGPNEQFF.

The chain combines TRBV25-1 with TRBJ1-1; 7 nucleotides align to TRBD1. CDR3 length: 14 residues. Germline trimming cut 3 bases from V and 3 bases from J; bases unmatched to any gene: 4. CDR1 is MGHDK, CDR2 SYGVNS, per germline. CDR3 in DNA: TGTGCCAGCAGTGACGTGCAGGGGGACACTGAAGCTTTCTTT. Residues: CASSDVQGDTEAFF.

The chain carries TRBV10-3 and TRBJ2-3; TRBD2 matches at 8 bases. V shed 6 bases and J 0 bases; nucleotides not matched to a gene: 5. The CDR3 extends over 15 amino acids. From germline, CDR1 is ENHRY and CDR2 SYGVKD. The CDR3: CAIRTERESTDTQYF. The CDR3 DNA reads TGTGCCATCAGGACTGAGCGGGAGAGCACAGATACGCAGTATTTT.

The gene calls are TRBV30 and TRBJ1-1, with D possibly TRBD1 on 5 matching bases. V shed 0 bases and J shed 8 bases, with 13 bases lying between them. This CDR3 is built from 13 residues. Germline V gene sequence: CDR1 GTSNPN, CDR2 SVGIG (reference sequence). CDR3 residues: CAWSVAGRTEAFF. The CDR3 nucleotides are TGTGCCTGGAGTGTAGCGGGACGGACCGAAGCTTTCTTT.

The chain links TRBV3-1 (or the pseudogene TRBV3-2) to TRBJ2-5; 8 nucleotides agree with TRBD1. Germline lookup yields CDR1 LGHDT and CDR2 YNNKEL (reference sequence). The CDR3 sequence is 14 residues long. V was clipped by 6 bases and J by 4 bases; unmatched bases: 7. The CDR3 region has the DNA TGTGCCAGCAGGACACAGGGGGATGGAGAGACCCAGTACTTC. Its translation: CASRTQGDGETQYF.

In DNA form, the CDR3 reads TGTGCCAGCAGCTCTCGGACTAGCGGGGCATTCGAGCAGTACTTC. The encoded protein is CASSSRTSGAFEQYF. The chain recombines TRBV7-9 with TRBJ2-7; 12 bases line up with TRBD2. This CDR3 has 15 residues. V lost 4 bases, J lost 6 bases, and 7 bases stayed unmatched. Germline CDR1 is SEHNR and CDR2 is FQNEAQ (reference sequence).

CDR3 sequence: CASSYFPGTRDNEQFF. The CDR3 DNA sequence: TGTGCCAGCAGTTACTTCCCCGGGACTAGGGACAATGAGCAGTTCTTC. The J gene is TRBJ2-1, the V gene TRBV6-2 or TRBV6-3; TRBD2 agrees at 8 bases. Trimming removed 1 base from V and 5 bases from J; junction bases left unmatched: 7. This CDR3 comprises 16 residues. Germline CDR1 is MNHEY and CDR2 is SVGEGT.

V is TRBV6-2 or TRBV6-3 and J is TRBJ2-7; D is possibly TRBD1 (6 bases). The V gene lost 6 bases and the J gene lost 2 bases, with 11 bases spanning the gap. The V gene's germline CDR1 is MNHEY and CDR2 SVGEGT. CDR3 length: 13 amino acids. The CDR3, as DNA: TGTGCCAGCAGCGAACAGGGCACCTACGAGCAGTACTTC. Translated, it gives CASSEQGTYEQYF.